This T cell receptor (beta chain) was recovered during a study of cytomegalovirus exposure and HLA in healthy donors. General study results and limits: Specific recognition of CMV antigens was confirmed in vitro for a few chains (all CMV-associated).

Primers for the PCR totalled 60 Vbeta and 13 Jbeta. Using immunoSEQ multiplex PCR, the repertoire was profiled, and TCRdb retains in-frame clones only, with some absent. The data contain fewer than 200,000 clones, more than 75% of them singletons. Comments on this clone: Its matching antigen is unknown.

The sample comprised PBMCs. This TCR was recovered from a man aged 40-50 years in good health and CMV-seropositive.

The CDR3 loop reads CASSVAAGGPGEQFF. Here the CDR3 DNA reads TGTGCCAGCAGCGTAGCAGCGGGGGGGCCGGGTGAGCAGTTCTTC. The chain combines TRBV9 with TRBJ2-1; 10 positions agree with TRBD2. This CDR3 is built from 15 residues. The junction had 6 bases not matched to a gene; V was cut back by 0 bases and J by 9 bases. Germline CDR1 is SGDLS and CDR2 is YYNGEE.